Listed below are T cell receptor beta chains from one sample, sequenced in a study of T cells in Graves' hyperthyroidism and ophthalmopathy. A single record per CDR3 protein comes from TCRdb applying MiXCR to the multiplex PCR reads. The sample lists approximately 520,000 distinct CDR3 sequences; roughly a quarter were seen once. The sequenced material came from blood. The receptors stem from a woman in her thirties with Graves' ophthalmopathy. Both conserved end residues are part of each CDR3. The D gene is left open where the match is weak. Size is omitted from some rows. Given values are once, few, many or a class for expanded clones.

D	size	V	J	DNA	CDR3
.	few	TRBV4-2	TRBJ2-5	TGTGCCAGCAGACAAACTACAGGGACAATGCCCCAAGAGACCCAGTACTTC	CASRQTTGTMPQETQYF
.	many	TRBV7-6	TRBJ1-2	TGTGCCAGCAGCTTAGAGGGGGTAGGGGGGAATACAGTCTATGGCTACACCTTC	CASSLEGVGGNTVYGYTF
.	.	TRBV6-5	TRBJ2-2	TGTGCCAGCAGTCACTTAACAGGGCTGGGCACCGGGGAGCTGTTTTTT	CASSHLTGLGTGELFF
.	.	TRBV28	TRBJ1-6	TGTGCCAGCAGTCCCATAGATTCGGCCCTCCACTTT	CASSPIDSALHF
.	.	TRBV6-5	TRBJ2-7	TGTGCCAGCAGTTACTCTCGGGGAAGTCGGGAGCAGTACTTC	CASSYSRGSREQYF
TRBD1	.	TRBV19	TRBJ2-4	TGTGCCAGTAGGGGACAGGGGCCGGGCATTCAGTACTTC	CASRGQGPGIQYF
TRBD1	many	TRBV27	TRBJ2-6	TGTGCCAGCAGTTCCTCTTACAGGGGGCCCTACTCTGGGGCCAACGTCCTGACTTTC	CASSSSYRGPYSGANVLTF
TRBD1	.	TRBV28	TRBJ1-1	TGTGCCAGCAACATCCTCAGGGGGAGTGAAGCTTTCTTT	CASNILRGSEAFF
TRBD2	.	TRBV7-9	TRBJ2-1	TGTGCCAGCAGCTTAGTGGCTAGCGGTACCTACAATGAGCAGTTCTTC	CASSLVASGTYNEQFF
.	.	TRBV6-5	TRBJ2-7	TGTGCCAGCAGTACTTATGCCGAGCAGTACTTC	CASSTYAEQYF
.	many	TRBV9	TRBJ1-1	TGTGCCAGCAGCGTAGCTACATCCTACACTGAAGCTTTCTTT	CASSVATSYTEAFF
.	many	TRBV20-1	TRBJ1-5	TGCAGTGCTATCCACACAGGCAATCAGCCCCAGCATTTT	CSAIHTGNQPQHF
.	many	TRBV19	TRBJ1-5	TGTGCCAGTATCGAGGCCGGGGGGCTAAATAGCAATCAGCCCCAGCATTTT	CASIEAGGLNSNQPQHF
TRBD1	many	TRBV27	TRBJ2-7	TGTGCCAGCAGCCTCCGCGAGAGGACAGGGGGAAGCGAGCAGTACTTC	CASSLRERTGGSEQYF
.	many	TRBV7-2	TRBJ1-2	TGTGCCAGCAGCTTAGGGGTCCCCTATGGCTACACCTTC	CASSLGVPYGYTF
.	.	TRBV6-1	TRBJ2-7	TGTGCCAGCAGTGAATGGTCCGGGCCGGGGTACGAGCAGTACTTC	CASSEWSGPGYEQYF
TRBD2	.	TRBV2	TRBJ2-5	TGTGCCACCTGTGAAACTAGCGGGGGACAAGAGACCCAGTACTTC	CATCETSGGQETQYF
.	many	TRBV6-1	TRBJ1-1	TGTGCCAGCAGAACAAGTGTGAACACTGAAGCTTTCTTT	CASRTSVNTEAFF
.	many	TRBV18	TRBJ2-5	TGTGCCAGCTCCCAGGACATGGAGACCCAGTACTTC	CASSQDMETQYF
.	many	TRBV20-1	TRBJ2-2	TGCAGTGCCAACCGCCCGCAGGGGCTTAACACCGGGGAGCTGTTTTTT	CSANRPQGLNTGELFF